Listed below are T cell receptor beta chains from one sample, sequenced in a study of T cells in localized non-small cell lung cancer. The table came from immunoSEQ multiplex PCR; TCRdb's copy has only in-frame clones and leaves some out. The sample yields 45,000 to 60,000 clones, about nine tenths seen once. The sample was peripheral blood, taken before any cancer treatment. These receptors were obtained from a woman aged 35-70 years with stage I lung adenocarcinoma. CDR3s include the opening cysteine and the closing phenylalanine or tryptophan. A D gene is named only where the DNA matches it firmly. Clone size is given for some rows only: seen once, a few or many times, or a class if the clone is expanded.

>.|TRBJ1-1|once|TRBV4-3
CASSQDTFETEAFF
TGCGCCAGCAGCCAAGATACTTTTGAGACTGAAGCTTTCTTT
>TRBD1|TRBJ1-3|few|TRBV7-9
CASSRTGAGNTIYF
TGTGCCAGCAGCAGGACAGGGGCCGGAAACACCATATATTTT
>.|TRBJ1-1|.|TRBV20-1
CSAPLGTEAFF
TGCAGTGCACCGTTGGGCACTGAAGCTTTCTTT
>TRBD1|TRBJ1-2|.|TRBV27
CASSLSPGGNYGYTF
TGTGCCAGCAGTTTATCACCAGGGGGAAACTATGGCTACACCTTC
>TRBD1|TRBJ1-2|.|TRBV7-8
CASSSSGTGGGYTF
TGTGCCAGCAGCTCGTCCGGGACAGGGGGTGGCTACACCTTC
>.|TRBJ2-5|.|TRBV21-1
CASSQNGQGRETQYF
TGTGCCAGCAGCCAGAACGGACAGGGGAGGGAGACCCAGTACTTC
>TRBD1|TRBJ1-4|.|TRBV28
CASSFSVGQGEEKLFF
TGTGCCAGCAGTTTTTCGGTGGGACAGGGGGAAGAAAAACTGTTTTTT
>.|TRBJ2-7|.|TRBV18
CASSPKGIYEQYF
TGTGCCAGCTCACCGAAAGGGATTTACGAGCAGTACTTC
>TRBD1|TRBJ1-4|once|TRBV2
CASSEVYRGGEKLFF
TGTGCCAGCAGTGAAGTCTACAGGGGGGGTGAAAAACTGTTTTTT
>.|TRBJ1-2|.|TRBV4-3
CASSQAAGENYGYTF
TGCGCCAGCAGCCAAGCTGCAGGGGAAAACTATGGCTACACCTTC
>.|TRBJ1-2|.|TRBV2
CASNPSVWRDGYTF
TGTGCCAGCAACCCTTCGGTGTGGCGGGATGGCTACACCTTC
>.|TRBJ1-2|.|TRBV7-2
CASSQSRGANYGYTF
TGTGCCAGCAGCCAGAGCAGGGGAGCTAACTATGGCTACACCTTC
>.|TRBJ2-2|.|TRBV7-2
CASSTSRGGELFF
TGTGCCAGCAGCACAAGCCGGGGCGGGGAGCTGTTTTTT
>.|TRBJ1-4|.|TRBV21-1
CATGDWDQKNEKLFF
TGTGCCACCGGGGATTGGGATCAAAAGAATGAAAAACTGTTTTTT
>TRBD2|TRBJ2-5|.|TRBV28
CASKLAGGLKTQYF
TGTGCCAGCAAACTAGCGGGGGGGCTAAAGACCCAGTACTTC
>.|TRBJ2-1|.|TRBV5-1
CASSLDNRRTYNEQFF
TGCGCCAGCAGCTTGGATAACCGGCGGACCTACAATGAGCAGTTCTTC
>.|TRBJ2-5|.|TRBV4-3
CASSQGRGDQETQYF
TGCGCCAGCAGCCAGGGGCGCGGGGACCAAGAGACCCAGTACTTC
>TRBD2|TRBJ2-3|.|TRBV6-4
CASSDSSGGTDTQYF
TGTGCCAGCAGTGACTCTAGCGGGGGCACAGATACGCAGTATTTT
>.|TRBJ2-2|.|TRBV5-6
CASSLNTGELFF
TGTGCCAGCAGCTTAAACACCGGGGAGCTGTTTTTT
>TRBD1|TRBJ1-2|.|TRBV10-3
CAISEGGGGYGYTF
TGTGCCATCAGTGAAGGGGGCGGAGGCTATGGCTACACCTTC
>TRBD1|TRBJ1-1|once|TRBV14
CASSYRGQGEAFF
TGTGCCAGCAGCTACAGGGGGCAGGGTGAAGCTTTCTTT
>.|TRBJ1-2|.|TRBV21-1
CASSKAPGTGGPYGYTF
TGTGCCAGCAGCAAAGCCCCAGGGACAGGAGGGCCCTATGGCTACACCTTC
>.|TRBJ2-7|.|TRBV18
CASSQNQGAGDGREQYF
TGTGCCAGCTCACAAAACCAAGGGGCAGGGGATGGGCGCGAGCAGTACTTC
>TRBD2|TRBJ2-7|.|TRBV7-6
CASSSGTSGGPSSYEQYF
TGTGCCAGCAGCTCGGGGACTAGCGGGGGGCCTAGCTCCTACGAGCAGTACTTC
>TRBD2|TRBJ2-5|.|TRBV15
CATSRELARETQYF
TGTGCCACCAGCAGAGAACTAGCGCGGGAGACCCAGTACTTC
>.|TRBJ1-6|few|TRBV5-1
CASSGGQFGNSPLHF
TGCGCCAGCAGCGGCGGACAGTTCGGTAATTCACCCCTCCACTTT
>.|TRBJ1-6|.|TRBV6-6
CASSGKTGAFSPLHF
TGTGCCAGCAGTGGCAAGACTGGGGCCTTCTCACCCCTCCACTTT
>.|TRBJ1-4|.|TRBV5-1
CASSLGTFNYGTNEKLFF
TGCGCCAGCAGCCTTGGGACCTTCAACTACGGAACTAATGAAAAACTGTTTTTT
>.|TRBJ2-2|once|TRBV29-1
CSVSHRANTGELFF
TGCAGCGTTTCCCACAGGGCGAACACCGGGGAGCTGTTTTTT
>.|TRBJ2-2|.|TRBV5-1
CASSLLGKGETGELFF
TGCGCCAGCAGCCTCCTTGGGAAGGGGGAAACCGGGGAGCTGTTTTTT
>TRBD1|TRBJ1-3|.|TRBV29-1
CSVGTGPSGNTIYF
TGCAGCGTTGGGACAGGGCCCTCTGGAAACACCATATATTTT
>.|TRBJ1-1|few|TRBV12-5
CASVLMNTEAFF
TGTGCTAGTGTCCTAATGAACACTGAAGCTTTCTTT
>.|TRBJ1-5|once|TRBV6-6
CASSEGVRNQPQHF
TGTGCCAGCAGTGAGGGAGTGCGGAATCAACCCCAGCATTTT
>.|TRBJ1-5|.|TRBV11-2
CASSFSGNQPQHF
TGTGCCAGCAGCTTTAGCGGCAATCAGCCCCAGCATTTT
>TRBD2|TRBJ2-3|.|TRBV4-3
CASSQVWTSGGGDTQYF
TGCGCCAGCAGCCAAGTTTGGACTAGCGGGGGGGGAGATACGCAGTATTTT
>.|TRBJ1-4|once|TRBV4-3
CASSQEPGQGEKLFF
TGCGCCAGCAGCCAAGAACCCGGCCAGGGTGAAAAACTGTTTTTT
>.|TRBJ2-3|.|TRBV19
CASSIAYTDTQYF
TGTGCCAGTAGTATTGCCTACACAGATACGCAGTATTTT
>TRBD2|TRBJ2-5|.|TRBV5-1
CASSLGLAGSGETQYF
TGCGCCAGCAGCTTGGGACTAGCGGGGTCGGGAGAGACCCAGTACTTC
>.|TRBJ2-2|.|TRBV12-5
CASTSQRRGMNTGELFF
TGTGCTAGCACTAGCCAGCGCAGGGGCATGAACACCGGGGAGCTGTTTTTT
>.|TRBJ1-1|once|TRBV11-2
CASSAGNTEAFF
TGTGCCAGCAGCGCAGGGAACACTGAAGCTTTCTTT
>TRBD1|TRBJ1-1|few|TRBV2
CATVGTVEAFF
TGTGCCACCGTGGGGACAGTTGAAGCTTTCTTT